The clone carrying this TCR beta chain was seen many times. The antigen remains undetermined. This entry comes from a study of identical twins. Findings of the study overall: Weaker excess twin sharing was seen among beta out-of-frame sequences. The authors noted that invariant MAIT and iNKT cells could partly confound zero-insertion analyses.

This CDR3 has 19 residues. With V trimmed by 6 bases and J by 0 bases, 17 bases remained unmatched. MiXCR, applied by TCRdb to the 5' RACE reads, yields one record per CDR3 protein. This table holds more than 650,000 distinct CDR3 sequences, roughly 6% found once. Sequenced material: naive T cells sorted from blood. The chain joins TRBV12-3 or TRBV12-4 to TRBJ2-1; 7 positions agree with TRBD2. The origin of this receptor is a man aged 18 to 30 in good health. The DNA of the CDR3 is TGTGCCAGCAGCACCGTCCTGAAAGCGGGAATGGGCTCCTACAATGAGCAGTTCTTC. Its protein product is CASSTVLKAGMGSYNEQFF.